This T cell receptor (beta chain) was profiled in a study of CD8 T cells in Susac syndrome. Study-level results: The CD4+ T cell repertoires in Susac syndrome were not clonally expanded.

Turning to this clonotype: Its antigen is unknown.

Both CD4+ and CD8+ T cells were negatively isolated, and TEMRA cells underwent FACS enrichment. RNA in amounts of roughly 0.5 to 1 ug was reverse transcribed with random hexamers. Via MiXCR, TCRdb re-called the immunoSEQ multiplex PCR reads, giving one row per CDR3 protein. The data hold around 200,000 distinct CDR3 sequences, with over 90% observed a single time. This TCR came from a human donor with Susac syndrome. Material for sequencing was CD4+ T cells from PBMCs.

CDR3: CSAPGGGPYTEAFF. The CDR3, as DNA: TGCAGTGCCCCGGGGGGAGGGCCCTACACTGAAGCTTTCTTT. The rearrangement links TRBV20-1 to TRBJ1-1, with D perhaps TRBD1 (5 bases). The CDR3 spans 14 residues. CDR1 DFQATT and CDR2 SNEGSKA come from the germline V gene (reference sequence). The V gene lost 6 bases and the J gene lost 3 bases, with 17 bases spanning the gap.